The clone carrying this T cell receptor beta chain has a single count. The sample belongs to a study of cytomegalovirus exposure and HLA in healthy donors. It was with 60 Vbeta and 13 Jbeta primers that the PCR ran. Sequencing was performed with immunoSEQ multiplex PCR; in TCRdb, only in-frame clones are kept and a portion is missing. This sample has under 150,000 clones, with roughly 74% found just once. Deletions cut 4 bases from V and 5 bases from J, with 12 bases between. CDR3 length: 13 residues. Germline-derived CDR1 and CDR2 are SQVTM and ANQGSEA. The sequencing input was PBMCs. The chain uses TRBV29-1 and TRBJ2-1; tentative D call: TRBD1 (5 bases). The sequence was obtained from a woman between 35 and 50 years old in good health and CMV-seropositive. The CDR3 DNA is TGCAGCGTTGCTCGGACAATCAACAATGAGCAGTTCTTC. This gives the protein CSVARTINNEQFF.